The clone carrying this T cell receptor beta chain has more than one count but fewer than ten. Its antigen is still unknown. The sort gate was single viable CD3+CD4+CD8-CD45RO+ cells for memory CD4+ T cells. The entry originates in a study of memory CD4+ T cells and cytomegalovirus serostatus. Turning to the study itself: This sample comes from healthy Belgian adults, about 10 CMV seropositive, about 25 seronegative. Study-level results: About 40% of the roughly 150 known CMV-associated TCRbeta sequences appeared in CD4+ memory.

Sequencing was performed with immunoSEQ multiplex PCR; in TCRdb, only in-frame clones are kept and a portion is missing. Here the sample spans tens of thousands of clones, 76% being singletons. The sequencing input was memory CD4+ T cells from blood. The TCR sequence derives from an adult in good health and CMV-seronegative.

CDR3 sequence: CAWSTLTGVQPQHF. In DNA, the CDR3 is TGTGCCTGGAGCACGCTAACAGGCGTGCAGCCCCAGCATTTT. The rearrangement joins TRBV30 to TRBJ1-5, with D maybe TRBD1 (5 bases). V dropped 3 bases and J dropped 7 bases, with 16 bases sitting between them. There are 14 residues in the CDR3. CDR1 and CDR2 from the germline V gene are GTSNPN and SVGIG (reference sequence).